One and the same sample provided the 27 T cell receptor beta chains below, sequenced in a study of cytomegalovirus exposure and HLA in healthy donors. The PCR employed 60 Vbeta primers together with 13 Jbeta primers. Clones were sequenced by immunoSEQ multiplex PCR, and TCRdb holds only the in-frame ones, with some missing. The sample yields about 140,000 clones, around two thirds seen once. Sequencing used PBMCs. These receptor sequences come from a male donor in good health and CMV-seronegative.

As to this clone: A junction boundary mismatches the germline segment, possibly from a read error. The chain has TRBV2 and TRBJ1-1; no reliable D call. CDR1 and CDR2 (germline): SNHLY, FYNNEI. This CDR3 spans 13 amino acids. CDR3 in DNA: TGTGCCAGCAGGAAAGACCGACACACTGAAGCTCTCTTT. This sequence encodes CASRKDRHTEALF.

The sample holds a few counts of this clone. The J gene is TRBJ2-7, the V gene TRBV6-1, with TRBD1 matching 8 bases. This CDR3 contains 15 residues. The J segment lost 3 bases and the V segment lost 1 base, leaving 5 bases of the junction unmatched. Germline V gene lookup returns CDR1 MNHNS and CDR2 SASEGT. CDR3 sequence reads: CASSEGTGKGYEQYF. The CDR3 DNA follows: TGTGCCAGCAGTGAAGGGACAGGGAAGGGCTACGAGCAGTACTTC.

This clone has a handful of counts. The V and J genes are TRBV5-1 and TRBJ1-4; 12 nucleotides agree with TRBD1. This CDR3 has 16 residues. Germline loops: CDR1 SGHRS, CDR2 YFSETQ. Losses at the gene ends were 6 bases for V and 4 bases for J; bases not matched to a gene: 7. The CDR3 loop reads CASNAGTGGFNEKLFF. The CDR3, as DNA: TGCGCCAGCAACGCCGGGACAGGGGGCTTTAATGAAAAACTGTTTTTT.

A few counts support this clone. The chain employs TRBV6-5 and TRBJ1-1; D not resolved. Germline CDR1 and CDR2: MNHEY and SVGAGI. V lost 5 bases, J lost 1 base, and 5 bases lay in between. This CDR3 has 12 residues. This CDR3 reads CASSRENTEAFF. The CDR3 DNA follows: TGTGCCAGCAGTCGGGAGAACACTGAAGCTTTCTTT.

The chain is built from TRBV19 and TRBJ1-4; 8 bases are shared with TRBD1. The CDR3 extends over 14 amino acids. Germline V lookup: CDR1 LNHDA, CDR2 SQIVND (reference sequence). V shed 7 bases, J shed 6 bases, and the junction held 7 bases outside the gene matches. This CDR3 reads CASMHTGGDEKLFF. Written as DNA, the CDR3 is TGTGCCAGTATGCATACAGGGGGAGATGAAAAACTGTTTTTT.

The V gene is TRBV5-1, the J gene TRBJ1-3; D might be TRBD1 (6 bases). Deletions cut 2 bases from V and 6 bases from J, with 12 bases between. The CDR3 sequence is 14 residues long. Germline V gene lookup returns CDR1 SGHRS and CDR2 YFSETQ. CDR3 in DNA: TGCGCCAGCAGCTTCCAGGGGCAGGAAAACACCATATATTTT. It encodes CASSFQGQENTIYF.

V gene TRBV6-6 combines with J gene TRBJ1-2; D gene uncertain. Trimming removed 7 bases at V and 6 bases at J, with 15 bases between. CDR1 and CDR2 (germline): MNHNY, SVGAGI (reference sequence). The CDR3 totals 13 residues. The CDR3 DNA follows: TGTGCCAGCAATAGAGACAAAGTAGATGGCTACACCTTC. Translating gives CASNRDKVDGYTF.

The chain couples TRBV7-3 to TRBJ2-3, with a weak D call TRBD1 (5 bases). Germline V gene lookup returns CDR1 SGHTA and CDR2 FQGTGA. The CDR3 has 15 residues. The V and J ends lost 5 bases and 8 bases respectively, with 20 bases between them. The CDR3 spells CASSQAGSQGLTQYF. CDR3 nucleotide sequence: TGTGCCAGCAGCCAAGCTGGGTCCCAGGGCCTTACGCAGTATTTT. Combining the CDR3 with reference TRBV7-3 and TRBJ2-3 gives the whole variable domain GAGVSQTPSNKVTEKGKYVELRCDPISGHTALYWYRQSLGQGPEFLIYFQGTGAADDSGLPNDRFFAVRPEGSVSTLKIQRTERGDSAVYLCASSQAGSQGLTQYFGPGTRLTVL.

The chain is built from TRBV6-1 and TRBJ1-5; the match to TRBD1 covers 10 bases. This CDR3 has 14 amino acids. The V gene end was trimmed by 6 bases and the J gene end by 5 bases; junction bases not matched to a gene: 4. Germline V gene lookup returns CDR1 MNHNS and CDR2 SASEGT. The CDR3 nucleotides read TGTGCCAGCAGCCACGACAGGGGGCATCAGCCCCAGCATTTT. It codes for CASSHDRGHQPQHF.

The genes are TRBV13 and TRBJ1-4; D may be TRBD1 (6 bases). The germline V gene encodes CDR1 PRHDT and CDR2 FYEKMQ (reference sequence). Trimming removed 3 bases at V and 5 bases at J, with 10 bases between. The CDR3 is 14 residues long. This CDR3 is CASSLRDTNEKLFF. The CDR3 DNA reads as TGTGCCAGCAGCTTGAGGGACACAAATGAAAAACTGTTTTTT.

The chain is built from TRBV27 and TRBJ2-6; possible D gene TRBD1, 6 bases. CDR1 and CDR2 from the germline V gene are MNHEY and SMNVEV (reference sequence). V was clipped by 2 bases and J by 5 bases, with 16 bases between them. There are 17 residues in the CDR3. As DNA, the CDR3 is TGTGCCAGCAGTTTAATACAGCAGGGGACAAGGGCCAACGTCCTGACTTTC. Residues: CASSLIQQGTRANVLTF. Full variable domain (missing parts from reference TRBV27 and TRBJ2-6): EAQVTQNPRYLITVTGKKLTVTCSQNMNHEYMSWYRQDPGLGLRQIYYSMNVEVTDKGDVPEGYKVSRKEKRNFPLILESPSPNQTSLYFCASSLIQQGTRANVLTFGAGSRLTVL.

The chain employs TRBV5-4 and TRBJ2-7, with D possibly being TRBD1 (6 bases). The CDR3 totals 13 residues. V lost 2 bases and J lost 3, with 9 bases in between. Germline lookup yields CDR1 SGHNT and CDR2 YYREEE (reference sequence). In DNA form, the CDR3 reads TGTGCCAGCAGCTTAACAGGGCACTACGAGCAGTACTTC. Its translation: CASSLTGHYEQYF.

J is TRBJ2-3 and V is TRBV5-1, with TRBD2 matching 10 bases. CDR3 length equals 15 residues. CDR1 and CDR2 (germline): SGHRS, YFSETQ. Unmatched junction bases numbered 8, after V lost 3 bases and J lost 7 bases. The CDR3 coding sequence is TGCGCCAGCAGCTGGAGGACTAGCGGAGGGAATACGCAGTATTTT. This translates into CASSWRTSGGNTQYF.

The chain has TRBV13 and TRBJ1-1, with a weak D call TRBD1 (5 bases). CDR1 and CDR2 (germline): PRHDT, FYEKMQ (reference sequence). CDR3 length equals 17 residues. Trimming removed 0 bases at V and 6 bases at J, with 20 bases between. The CDR3 loop is CASSLGVDSQIVAEAFF. The CDR3 DNA follows: TGTGCCAGCAGCTTAGGGGTCGACAGTCAAATTGTCGCTGAAGCTTTCTTT.

The rearrangement joins TRBV27 to TRBJ2-1; D is possibly TRBD1 (6 bases). Trimming removed 5 bases at V and 3 bases at J, with 17 bases between. CDR3 length: 16 amino acids. Germline V gene lookup returns CDR1 MNHEY and CDR2 SMNVEV (reference sequence). The CDR3 is CASSPRSDRLYNEQFF. The DNA of the CDR3 is TGTGCCAGCAGTCCTCGCTCGGACAGACTCTACAATGAGCAGTTCTTC.

The chain carries TRBV29-1 and TRBJ1-1; D call uncertain. The CDR3 spans 13 residues. The V gene lost 5 bases and the J gene lost 2 bases, with 12 bases spanning the gap. The germline V gene has CDR1 SQVTM and CDR2 ANQGSEA. The DNA for the CDR3 is TGCAGCGTTTGCCGACAAGCTAACACTGAAGCTTTCTTT. Amino acids: CSVCRQANTEAFF. Full variable domain (rest looked up from reference TRBV29-1 and TRBJ1-1): SAVISQKPSRDICQRGTSLTIQCQVDSQVTMMFWYRQQPGQSLTLIATANQGSEATYESGFVIDKFPISRPNLTFSTLTVSNMSPEDSSIYLCSVCRQANTEAFFGQGTRLTVV.

This clone was observed a few times. The rearrangement links TRBV7-2 to TRBJ2-7, with a weak D call TRBD2 (5 bases). The CDR3 loop spans 17 amino acids. The ends were cut back, 1 base at V and 0 bases at J, with 16 bases in the middle. CDR1 and CDR2 (germline): SGHTA, FQGNSA. CDR3 DNA sequence: TGTGCCAGCAGCTTAGTATCCCAGTTAGCGAGCTCCTACGAGCAGTACTTC. It encodes CASSLVSQLASSYEQYF.

The chain employs TRBV6-5 and TRBJ1-6; a weak D match, TRBD1 (6 bases). V shed 6 bases and J shed 6 bases, with 15 bases lying between them. The CDR3 is made up of 15 amino acids. CDR1 and CDR2 from the germline V gene are MNHEY and SVGAGI. The CDR3 region is CASRPSGTSNSPLHF. The CDR3 DNA reads as TGTGCCAGCAGGCCATCCGGGACAAGTAATTCACCCCTCCACTTT.

This clone was detected only a few times. The rearrangement links TRBV15 to TRBJ1-1, with 8 nucleotides matching TRBD1. Germline-derived CDR1 and CDR2 are LNHNV and YYDKDF (reference sequence). Trimming removed 6 bases from V and 5 bases from J; junction bases left unmatched: 14. There are 16 residues in the CDR3. The CDR3 sequence: CATSGEVRTGQTEAFF. The CDR3 DNA sequence: TGTGCCACCAGTGGGGAGGTTCGGACAGGGCAAACTGAAGCTTTCTTT.

The V gene is TRBV6-4, the J gene TRBJ2-1; TRBD2 aligns across 9 bases. Per the germline V gene, CDR1 is MRHNA and CDR2 is SNTAGT. The CDR3 has 15 amino acids. The V gene end was trimmed by 2 bases and the J gene end by 8 bases; junction bases not matched to a gene: 7. In nucleotides, the CDR3 is TGTGCCAGCAGTGACGGGCGGGGGGGCCACGATGAGCAGTTCTTC. Protein: CASSDGRGGHDEQFF.

This clone was seen more than once but under ten times. This chain connects TRBV19 to TRBJ1-6; 7 bases fit TRBD1. V lost 8 bases, J lost 7 bases, and 8 bases stayed unmatched. The CDR3 consists of 14 residues. Germline CDR1 is LNHDA and CDR2 is SQIVND (reference sequence). CDR3: CASGVTGHNSPLHF. The CDR3 DNA is TGTGCCAGTGGAGTGACAGGGCACAATTCACCCCTCCACTTT.

The rearrangement joins TRBV28 to TRBJ2-5; D may be TRBD1 (6 bases). The V end was cut by 4 bases, the J end by 4 bases, with 10 bases between. The CDR3 contains 13 residues. Germline CDR1 and CDR2: MDHEN and SYDVKM. DNA of the CDR3: TGTGCCAGCAGTTCCGGACAGATAGAGACCCAGTACTTC. Protein sequence: CASSSGQIETQYF. Full variable domain (outside the CDR3, taken from reference TRBV28 and TRBJ2-5): DVKVTQSSRYLVKRTGEKVFLECVQDMDHENMFWYRQDPGLGLRLIYFSYDVKMKEKGDIPEGYSVSREKKERFSLILESASTNQTSMYLCASSSGQIETQYFGPGTRLLVL.

The rearrangement links TRBV5-1 to TRBJ2-1; D gene uncertain. CDR3 size: 13 residues. CDR1 is SGHRS, CDR2 YFSETQ, per germline. The V end was cut by 4 bases, the J end by 6 bases, with 11 bases between. The CDR3 loop reads CASSLNGGNEQFF. CDR3 sequence (DNA): TGCGCCAGCAGCCTTAACGGCGGCAATGAGCAGTTCTTC.

The V call is TRBV7-3, the J call TRBJ2-1; TRBD1 matches at 10 bases. CDR1 SGHTA and CDR2 FQGTGA come from the germline V gene. The CDR3 spans 15 residues. Losses at the gene ends were 4 bases for V and 7 bases for J; bases not matched to a gene: 7. The CDR3: CASSSRQGAVNEQFF. The CDR3 DNA sequence: TGTGCCAGCAGCTCAAGACAGGGGGCGGTGAATGAGCAGTTCTTC.

This clone was observed a handful of times. This sequence joins TRBV6-5 and TRBJ1-2, with D possibly TRBD1 on 5 matching bases. In germline, CDR1 is MNHEY, CDR2 SVGAGI. The CDR3 is 13 residues long. With 2 bases removed from V and 3 bases from J, the gap between germline ends came to 7 bases. CDR3 protein: CASSYGAYYGYTF. CDR3 DNA sequence: TGTGCCAGCAGTTACGGGGCCTACTATGGCTACACCTTC.

CDR3 protein: CASSTRLAPTQYF. The CDR3 DNA follows: TGTGCCAGCAGTACAAGACTAGCACCGACGCAGTATTTT. The chain uses TRBV28 and TRBJ2-3; TRBD2 agrees at 7 bases. The J segment lost 9 bases and the V segment lost 5 bases, leaving 8 bases of the junction unmatched. CDR3 length: 13 residues. Germline V gene data show CDR1 as MDHEN and CDR2 as SYDVKM.

This clone was counted between two and nine times. The rearrangement links TRBV28 to TRBJ1-1; a weak D match, TRBD1 (6 bases). CDR1 is MDHEN and CDR2 is SYDVKM in the germline V gene. With 7 bases removed from V and 0 bases from J, the gap between germline ends came to 9 bases. The CDR3 covers 13 residues. The CDR3 nucleotides are TGTGCCAGCAAACAGGGCATGAACACTGAAGCTTTCTTT. Translation: CASKQGMNTEAFF. The whole variable domain, filled in from reference TRBV28 and TRBJ1-1, reads DVKVTQSSRYLVKRTGEKVFLECVQDMDHENMFWYRQDPGLGLRLIYFSYDVKMKEKGDIPEGYSVSREKKERFSLILESASTNQTSMYLCASKQGMNTEAFFGQGTRLTVV.